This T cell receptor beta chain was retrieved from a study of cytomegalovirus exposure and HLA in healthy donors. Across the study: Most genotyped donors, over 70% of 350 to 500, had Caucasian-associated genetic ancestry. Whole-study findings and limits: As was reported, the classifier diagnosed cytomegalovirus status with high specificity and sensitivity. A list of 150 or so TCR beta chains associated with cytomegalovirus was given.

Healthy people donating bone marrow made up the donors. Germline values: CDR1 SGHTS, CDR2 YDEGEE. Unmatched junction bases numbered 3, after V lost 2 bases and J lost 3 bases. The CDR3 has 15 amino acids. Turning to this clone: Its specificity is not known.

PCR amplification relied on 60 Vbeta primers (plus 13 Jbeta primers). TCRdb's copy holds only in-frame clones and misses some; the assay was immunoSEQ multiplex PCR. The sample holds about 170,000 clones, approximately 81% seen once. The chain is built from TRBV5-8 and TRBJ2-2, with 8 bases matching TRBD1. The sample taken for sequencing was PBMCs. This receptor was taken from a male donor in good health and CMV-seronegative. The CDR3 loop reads CASSFLQGDTGELFF. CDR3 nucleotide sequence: TGTGCCAGCAGCTTTCTACAGGGGGACACCGGGGAGCTGTTTTTT.